The 17 T cell receptor beta chains below were found in one sample sequenced in a study of shared clonotypes between healthy human individuals. Libraries were prepared by immunoSEQ multiplex PCR; TCRdb keeps only in-frame clonotypes and omits some of them. This sample has some 2,500,000 clones; approximately 93% occur once, and the top ten carry approximately 0.35%. Source material: naive CD4+ T cells from PBMCs. Indicated subset: CD45RA+ positively selected. Source of these receptors: a man younger than 30 in good health. Some clones in this sample may be carry-over from other donors' samples.

The chain joins TRBV4-2 to TRBJ2-2, with TRBD2 identical over 8 bases. The germline CDR1 and CDR2 sequences are LGHNA and YNFKEQ. The CDR3 runs 17 residues. Trimming at V came to 0 bases and at J to 4 bases, leaving 7 bases not matched to a gene. CDR3 in amino acids: CASSQDLASGSTGELFF. CDR3 bases: TGTGCCAGCAGCCAAGATCTGGCTAGCGGGTCCACCGGGGAGCTGTTTTTT.

V is TRBV10-3 and J is TRBJ2-5, with D tentatively TRBD1 (6 bases). Germline V lookup: CDR1 ENHRY, CDR2 SYGVKD. The CDR3 runs 15 residues. The V end was cut by 6 bases, the J end by 4 bases, with 18 bases between. CDR3 DNA: TGTGCCATCAGCATGGGACAACTTCCAGGAGAGACCCAGTACTTC. Its translation: CAISMGQLPGETQYF.

This rearrangement joins TRBV7-8 to TRBJ2-7, with D perhaps matching TRBD1 or TRBD2 (5 bases each). The germline V gene encodes CDR1 SGHVS and CDR2 FQNEAQ. V lost 5 bases and J 6 bases, leaving 23 bases between the germline ends. This CDR3 is built from 16 residues. CDR3 residues: CASSTSARGPQGEQYF. The CDR3 region has the DNA TGTGCCAGCAGCACTAGTGCCAGAGGACCCCAGGGCGAGCAGTACTTC.

CDR3 amino acids: CASSKPPPRELQFF. In nucleotides, the CDR3 is TGTGCCAGTAGCAAACCCCCACCGCGGGAGCTGCAGTTCTTC. The V gene is TRBV19, the J gene TRBJ2-1; the match to TRBD2 covers 7 bases. The germline V gene encodes CDR1 LNHDA and CDR2 SQIVND (reference sequence). V trimming: 6 bases; J trimming: 12 bases; junction bases outside the gene matches: 14. The CDR3 length is 14 residues.

The chain employs TRBV5-4 and TRBJ2-2, with 13 positions matching TRBD2. CDR3 length equals 16 residues. Losses at the gene ends were 4 bases for V and 10 bases for J; bases not matched to a gene: 10. Germline lookup yields CDR1 SGHNT and CDR2 YYREEE (reference sequence). DNA for the CDR3: TGTGCCAGCAGCCACGGACTAGCGGGAGAGAAAGAGGAGCTGTTTTTT. It translates to CASSHGLAGEKEELFF.

CDR3 protein: CASSLLPAEREGSYEQYF. Here the CDR3 DNA reads TGCGCCAGCAGCTTGTTGCCCGCGGAGCGGGAGGGCAGTTACGAGCAGTACTTC. V usage is TRBV5-1 and J usage is TRBJ2-7, with 10 bases fitting TRBD2. CDR1 is SGHRS, CDR2 YFSETQ, per germline. There are 18 residues in the CDR3. Trimming at V came to 1 base and at J to 4 bases, leaving 14 bases not matched to a gene.

J is TRBJ2-7 and V is TRBV27; maybe TRBD2 (6 bases). This CDR3 region has 15 residues. The germline gives CDR1 MNHEY, CDR2 SMNVEV (reference sequence). The V and J ends lost 5 bases and 7 bases respectively, with 21 bases between them. CDR3: CASSDRLVTPGEQYF. CDR3 sequence (DNA): TGTGCCAGCAGTGACCGACTAGTCACACCGGGAGAGCAGTACTTC.

The genes are TRBV9 and TRBJ2-1, with 7 bases aligning to TRBD2. This CDR3 region has 16 residues. V lost 4 bases to trimming and J lost 0 bases; unmatched junction nucleotides: 7. Germline V gene sequence: CDR1 SGDLS, CDR2 YYNGEE. The CDR3 DNA sequence: TGTGCCAGCAGCACCCGCGGGAGTCTCTCCTACAATGAGCAGTTCTTC. It codes for CASSTRGSLSYNEQFF. Filled out from reference TRBV9 and TRBJ2-1, the complete variable domain reads DSGVTQTPKHLITATGQRVTLRCSPRSGDLSVYWYQQSLDQGLQFLIQYYNGEERAKGNILERFSAQQFPDLHSELNLSSLELGDSALYFCASSTRGSLSYNEQFFGPGTRLTVL.

The genes are TRBV6-1 and TRBJ1-4; 7 bases fit TRBD1. Germline V gives CDR1 MNHNS, CDR2 SASEGT. V lost 5 bases and J lost 7; bases outside the gene matches: 7. The CDR3 has 14 amino acids. The CDR3 DNA reads TGTGCCAGCAGTTGGACAGGCCAAGGTGAAAAACTGTTTTTT. The encoded protein is CASSWTGQGEKLFF.

The chain uses TRBV30 and TRBJ2-7; D is possibly TRBD1 or TRBD2 (6 bases each). The CDR3 has 12 amino acids. The V end was cut by 1 base, the J end by 6 bases, with 10 bases between. Germline lookup yields CDR1 GTSNPN and CDR2 SVGIG (reference sequence). For the CDR3, the DNA is TGTGCCTGGAGTGAACGGGGGCGCGAGCAGTACTTC. Translated, it gives CAWSERGREQYF.

The V gene is TRBV25-1, the J gene TRBJ1-1; perhaps TRBD1 as D (5 bases). Germline lookup yields CDR1 MGHDK and CDR2 SYGVNS. The ends were cut back, 5 bases at V and 3 bases at J, with 13 bases in the middle. The CDR3 runs 14 residues. The CDR3 bases are TGTGCCAGCAGTTGGGGAGAGGGGCACACTGAAGCTTTCTTT. This gives the protein CASSWGEGHTEAFF.

The gene calls are TRBV18 and TRBJ1-5; possible D gene TRBD1, 5 bases. CDR1 is KGHSH and CDR2 is LQKENI in the germline V gene. The CDR3 is 16 amino acids. V lost 3 bases to trimming and J lost 5 bases, with 17 bases between them. The CDR3 protein is CASSPGAGSFDQPQHF. CDR3 bases: TGTGCCAGCTCACCTGGGGCAGGGAGCTTTGATCAGCCCCAGCATTTT.

The chain carries TRBV19 and TRBJ1-5; D may be TRBD1 (5 bases). V gave up 1 base and J gave up 4 bases, with 11 bases separating them. Germline CDR1 and CDR2: LNHDA and SQIVND (reference sequence). The CDR3 loop spans 15 amino acids. The CDR3: CASSIVGHWNQPQHF. CDR3 in DNA: TGTGCCAGTAGTATAGTAGGACATTGGAATCAGCCCCAGCATTTT.

On this clone itself: Different DNA sequences within this sample yield the same CDR3. The J gene is TRBJ2-3, the V gene TRBV6-5; 7 positions agree with TRBD1. There are 13 residues in the CDR3. The junction had 6 bases not matched to a gene; V was cut back by 6 bases and J by 6 bases. CDR1 is MNHEY and CDR2 is SVGAGI in the germline V gene. The CDR3 sequence is CASSYRGSDTQYF. CDR3 bases: TGTGCCAGCAGCTACAGGGGATCGGATACGCAGTATTTT.

A word on this clone: Other DNA variants within this sample encode the same CDR3. The rearrangement uses TRBV15 and TRBJ1-3, with D unclear. Germline-derived CDR1 and CDR2 are LNHNV and YYDKDF (reference sequence). The CDR3 runs 15 residues. V lost 0 bases, J lost 0 bases, and 6 bases lay in between. The DNA for the CDR3 is TGTGCCACCAGCAGAGATCGGGGCTCTGGAAACACCATATATTTT. It encodes CATSRDRGSGNTIYF.

V gene TRBV4-1 combines with J gene TRBJ1-1; no firm D call. With 4 bases removed from V and 0 bases from J, the gap between germline ends came to 21 bases. The CDR3 spans 18 residues. Germline CDR1 reads MGHRA; CDR2 reads YSYEKL. The CDR3 nucleotides read TGCGCCAGCAGCCCCCAGACCTATTTCGGCCCCATGAACACTGAAGCTTTCTTT. This translates into CASSPQTYFGPMNTEAFF.

DNA for the CDR3: TGTGCCAGCAGCTTAGGCCTCTCCGGGACTAGCGGGAGAACCTACGAGCAGTACTTC. This gives the protein CASSLGLSGTSGRTYEQYF. The chain employs TRBV13 and TRBJ2-7, with TRBD2 matching 14 bases. Germline V gene data show CDR1 as PRHDT and CDR2 as FYEKMQ (reference sequence). Trimming at V came to 0 bases and at J to 2 bases, leaving 9 bases not matched to a gene. The CDR3 is made up of 19 amino acids.